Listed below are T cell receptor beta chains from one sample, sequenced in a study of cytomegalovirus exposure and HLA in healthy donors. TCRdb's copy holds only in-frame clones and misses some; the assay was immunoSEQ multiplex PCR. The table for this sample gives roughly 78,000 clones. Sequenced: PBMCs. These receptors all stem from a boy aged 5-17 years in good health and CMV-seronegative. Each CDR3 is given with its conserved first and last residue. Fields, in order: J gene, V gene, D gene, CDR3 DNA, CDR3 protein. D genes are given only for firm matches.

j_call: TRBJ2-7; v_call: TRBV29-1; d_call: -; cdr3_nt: TGCAGCGCTGAAGGTGCACAGGGTGCCCACGAGCAGTACTTC; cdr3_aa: CSAEGAQGAHEQYF
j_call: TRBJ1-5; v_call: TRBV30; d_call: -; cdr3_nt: TGTGCCTGGAGTGGGCGGCTGATTGATCAGCCCCAGCATTTT; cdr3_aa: CAWSGRLIDQPQHF
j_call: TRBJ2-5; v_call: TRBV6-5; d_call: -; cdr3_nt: TGTGCCAGCTTAAGCGGACGGACCGTTGGGACCCAGTACTTC; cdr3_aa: CASLSGRTVGTQYF
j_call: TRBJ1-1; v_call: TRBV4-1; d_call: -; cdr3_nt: TGCGCCAGCAGCCAAGATACCGGGGTAGGTACTGAAGCTTTCTTT; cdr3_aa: CASSQDTGVGTEAFF
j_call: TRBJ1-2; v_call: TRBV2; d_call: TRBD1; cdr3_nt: TGTGCCAGCAGGCTAGACAGGGACTATGGCTACACCTTC; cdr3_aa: CASRLDRDYGYTF
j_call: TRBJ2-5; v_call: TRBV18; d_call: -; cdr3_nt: TGTGCCAGCTCACCTCCCTTTGTGGAGACCCAGTACTTC; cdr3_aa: CASSPPFVETQYF
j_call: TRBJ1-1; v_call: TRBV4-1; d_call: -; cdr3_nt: TGCGCCAGCAGCCAACCTGGGGGGGTCACTGAAGCTTTCTTT; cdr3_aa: CASSQPGGVTEAFF
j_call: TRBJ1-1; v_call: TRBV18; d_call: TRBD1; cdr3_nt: TGTGCCAGCTCACCCGCGGACAGGGCGACTGAAGCTTTCTTT; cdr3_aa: CASSPADRATEAFF
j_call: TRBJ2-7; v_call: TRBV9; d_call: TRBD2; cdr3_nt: TGTGCCAGCAGCGGGGGAGGGACGTTAACCTACGAGCAGTACTTC; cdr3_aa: CASSGGGTLTYEQYF
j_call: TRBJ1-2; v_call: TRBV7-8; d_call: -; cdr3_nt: TGTGCCAGCAGCTTAGTGGCAGGGAACAGGGACTATGGCTACACCTTC; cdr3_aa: CASSLVAGNRDYGYTF
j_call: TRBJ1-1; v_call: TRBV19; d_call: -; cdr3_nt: TGTGCCAGTATAAGGGGTGAGGAGAACACTGAAGCTTTCTTT; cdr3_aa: CASIRGEENTEAFF
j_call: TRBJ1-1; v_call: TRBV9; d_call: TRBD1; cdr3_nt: TGTGCCAGCAGCGTAGGAGGGACAGGGTCCACGAACACTGAAGCTTTCTTT; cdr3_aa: CASSVGGTGSTNTEAFF
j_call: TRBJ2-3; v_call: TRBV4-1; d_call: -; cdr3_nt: TGCGCCAGCAGCCGCCCTGGGGCTAACCCTCCGGGAGTTACGCAGTATTTT; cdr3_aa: CASSRPGANPPGVTQYF
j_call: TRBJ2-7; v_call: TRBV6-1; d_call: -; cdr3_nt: TGTGCCAGCAGCGAACAACGCGGGGCTGCCTACGAGCAGTACTTC; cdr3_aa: CASSEQRGAAYEQYF
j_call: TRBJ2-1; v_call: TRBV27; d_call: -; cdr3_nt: TGTGCCAGCAGTTTAGGGTCTAGCAGCTACAATGAGCAGTTCTTC; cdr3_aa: CASSLGSSSYNEQFF
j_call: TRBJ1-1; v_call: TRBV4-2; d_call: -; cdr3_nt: TGTGCCAGCAGCCATACCAGAGCCCGGAGCACTGAAGCTTTCTTT; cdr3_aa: CASSHTRARSTEAFF
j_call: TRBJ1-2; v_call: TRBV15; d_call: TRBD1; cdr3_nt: TGTGCCACCAGCATAGACAGGGGAAGCTACACCTTC; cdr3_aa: CATSIDRGSYTF
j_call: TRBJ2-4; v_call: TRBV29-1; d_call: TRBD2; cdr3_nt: TGCAGCGTTTCTGGGACTAGTAACAACATTCAGTACTTC; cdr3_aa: CSVSGTSNNIQYF
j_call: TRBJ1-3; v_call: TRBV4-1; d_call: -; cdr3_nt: TGCGCCAGCAGCCAAGATGAGGCCATCTACTCTGGAAACACCATATATTTT; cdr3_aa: CASSQDEAIYSGNTIYF
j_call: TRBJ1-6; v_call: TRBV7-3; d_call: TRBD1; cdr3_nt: TGTGCCAGCAGCGTAACAGGGGATAATTCACCCCTCCACTTT; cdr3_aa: CASSVTGDNSPLHF
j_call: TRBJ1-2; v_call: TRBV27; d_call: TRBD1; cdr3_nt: TGTGCCAGCAGTTCGTCCGGGACAGGGGTATATGGCTACACCTTC; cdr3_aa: CASSSSGTGVYGYTF
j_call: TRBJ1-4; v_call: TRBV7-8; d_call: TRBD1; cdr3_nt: TGTGCCAGCAGCCGTGACAGGGGTTGGAGTGAAAAACTGTTTTTT; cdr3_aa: CASSRDRGWSEKLFF
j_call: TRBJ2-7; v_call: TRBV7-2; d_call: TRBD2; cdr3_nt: TGTGCCAGCAGCTCACAGCGGGAGTACGAGCAGTACTTC; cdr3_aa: CASSSQREYEQYF
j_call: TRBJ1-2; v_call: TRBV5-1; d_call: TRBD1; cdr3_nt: TGCGCCAGCAGCTTGGGGGAAGGACAGGGGGCAGGCACCTTC; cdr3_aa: CASSLGEGQGAGTF
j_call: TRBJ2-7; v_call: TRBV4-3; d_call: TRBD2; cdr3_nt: TGCGCCAGCAGCCAATACAGCGGGATTACCTACGAGCAGTACTTC; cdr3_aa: CASSQYSGITYEQYF
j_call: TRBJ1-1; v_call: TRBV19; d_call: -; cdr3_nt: TGTGCCAGTAGAGCCTCCAGGGCGATGAACACTGAAGCTTTCTTT; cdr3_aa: CASRASRAMNTEAFF
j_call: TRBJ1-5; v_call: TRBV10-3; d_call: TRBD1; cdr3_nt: TGTGCCATCAGCCCCGGACAGGGTAGCAATCAGCCCCAGCATTTT; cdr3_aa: CAISPGQGSNQPQHF
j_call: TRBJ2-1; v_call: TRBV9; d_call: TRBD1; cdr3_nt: TGTGCCAGCAGCGTAGGTCAGGGGGCCGACAATGAGCAGTTCTTC; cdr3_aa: CASSVGQGADNEQFF
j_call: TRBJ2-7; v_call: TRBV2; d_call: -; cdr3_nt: TGTGCCAGCAGTGAAGCCCTCCGGGGCGAGCAGTACTTC; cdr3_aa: CASSEALRGEQYF
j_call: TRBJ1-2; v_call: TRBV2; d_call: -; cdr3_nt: TGTGCCAGCAGTGAAATATTTGACATGGTCTATGGCTACACCTTC; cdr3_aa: CASSEIFDMVYGYTF
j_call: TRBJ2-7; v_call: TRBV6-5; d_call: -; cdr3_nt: TGTGCCAGCAGTTACAGCAGGGTGGCCTACGAGCAGTACTTC; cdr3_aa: CASSYSRVAYEQYF
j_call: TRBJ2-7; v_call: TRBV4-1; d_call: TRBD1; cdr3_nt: TGCGCCAGCAGCCCGGACAGGGGAAGATCCTACGAGCAGTACTTC; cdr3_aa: CASSPDRGRSYEQYF
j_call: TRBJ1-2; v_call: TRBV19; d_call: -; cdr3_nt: TGTGCCAGTAGTATAAGCGGACAGATTTATGGCTACACCTTC; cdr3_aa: CASSISGQIYGYTF
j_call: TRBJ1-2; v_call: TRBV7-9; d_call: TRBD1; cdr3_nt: TGTGCCAGCAGCTTGGGTTCGGGACAGGGGGCGTATGGCTACACCTTC; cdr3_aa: CASSLGSGQGAYGYTF
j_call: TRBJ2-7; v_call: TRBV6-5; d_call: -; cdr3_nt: TGTGCCAGCAGACCGGGACGGGACTTTGGGGAGCAGTACTTC; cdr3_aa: CASRPGRDFGEQYF
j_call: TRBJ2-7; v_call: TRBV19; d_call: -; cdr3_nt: TGTGCCAGTAGTATACTAGCCAACCCTTCCTACGAGCAGTACTTC; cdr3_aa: CASSILANPSYEQYF
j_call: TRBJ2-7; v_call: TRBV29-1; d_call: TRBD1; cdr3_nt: TGCAGCGTTGAAGCCGAAACCGGTTCAGGGACAGGGCTTGGTAAGCAGTACTTC; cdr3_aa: CSVEAETGSGTGLGKQYF
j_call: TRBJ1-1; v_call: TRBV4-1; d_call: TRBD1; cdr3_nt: TGCGCCAGCAGCCCAGGGACAGGGAGGAGGACTGAAGCTTTCTTT; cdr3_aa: CASSPGTGRRTEAFF
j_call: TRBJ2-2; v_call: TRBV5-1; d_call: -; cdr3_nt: TGCGCCAGCAGCTTCCAGACGAACACCGGGGAGCTGTTTTTT; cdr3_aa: CASSFQTNTGELFF
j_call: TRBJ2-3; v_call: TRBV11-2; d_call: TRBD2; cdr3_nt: TGTGCCAGCAGCTTAGATCCGCTAGCGGGGGGCACAGATACGCAGTATTTT; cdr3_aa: CASSLDPLAGGTDTQYF
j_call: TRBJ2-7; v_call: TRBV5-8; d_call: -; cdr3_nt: TGTGCCAGCTCCGAGAAAGGAGGGCCCCACGAGCAGTACTTC; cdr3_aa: CASSEKGGPHEQYF
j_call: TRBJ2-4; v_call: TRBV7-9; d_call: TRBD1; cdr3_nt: TGTGCCAGCAGCGCATCAACCGGGACAGGGGAATTAAGCATTCAGTACTTC; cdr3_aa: CASSASTGTGELSIQYF
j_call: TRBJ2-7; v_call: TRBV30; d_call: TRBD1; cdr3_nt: TGTTCCTGGTCCAAAAGGGGGCCGGCATACGAGCAGTACTTC; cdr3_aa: CSWSKRGPAYEQYF
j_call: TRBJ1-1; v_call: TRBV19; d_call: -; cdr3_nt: TGTGCCAGTAGTATAGTTAGGGGCCTCGAAGCTTTCTTT; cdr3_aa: CASSIVRGLEAFF
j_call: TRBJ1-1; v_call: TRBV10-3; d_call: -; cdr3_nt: TGTGCCATCAGTGAGCGTAACAGGGAGAAGAACACTGAAGCTTTCTTT; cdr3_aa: CAISERNREKNTEAFF
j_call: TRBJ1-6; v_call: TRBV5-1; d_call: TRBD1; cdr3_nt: TGCGCCAGCAGCTTCCAGGGGGCGCAAAATTCACCCCTCCACTTT; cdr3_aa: CASSFQGAQNSPLHF
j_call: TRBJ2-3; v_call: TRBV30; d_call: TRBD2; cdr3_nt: TGTGCCTGGACTCAAATGACTAGCCAACGCACAGATACGCAGTATTTT; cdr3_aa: CAWTQMTSQRTDTQYF
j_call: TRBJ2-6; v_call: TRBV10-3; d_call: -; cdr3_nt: TGTGCCATCAGCAACGACAGGCTTGTGTTGTCCAACGTCCTGACTTTC; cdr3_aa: CAISNDRLVLSNVLTF
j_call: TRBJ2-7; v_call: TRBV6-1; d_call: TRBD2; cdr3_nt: TGTGCCAGCAGTGACTGGGCTAGCGGTGGCTACGAGCAGTACTTC; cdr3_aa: CASSDWASGGYEQYF
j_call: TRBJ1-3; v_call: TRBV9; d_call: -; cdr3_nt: TGTGCCAGCAGCCGGACAGAAGGAAACACCATATATTTT; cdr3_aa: CASSRTEGNTIYF
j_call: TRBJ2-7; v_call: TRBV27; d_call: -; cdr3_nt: TGTGCCAGCAGATTTCGACCCGGGGAAAACTACGAGCAGTACTTC; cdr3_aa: CASRFRPGENYEQYF
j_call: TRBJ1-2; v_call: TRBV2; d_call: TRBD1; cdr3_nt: TGTGCCAGCAGTTACACAGGGGGTACGGGCTACACCTTC; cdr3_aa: CASSYTGGTGYTF
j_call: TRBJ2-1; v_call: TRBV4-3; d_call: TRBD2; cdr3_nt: TGCGCCAGCAGCCAAGAACCTAGCGGGGTTGTACGCTACAATGAGCAGTTCTTC; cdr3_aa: CASSQEPSGVVRYNEQFF
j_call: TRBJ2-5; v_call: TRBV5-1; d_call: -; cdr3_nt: TGCGCCAGCAGCTCGCACGGGGAGACCCAGTACTTC; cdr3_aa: CASSSHGETQYF
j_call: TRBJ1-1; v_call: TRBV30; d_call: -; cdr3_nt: TGTGCCTGGAGTGTACGGTGGGAGGGAAACACTGAAGCTTTCTTT; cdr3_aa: CAWSVRWEGNTEAFF
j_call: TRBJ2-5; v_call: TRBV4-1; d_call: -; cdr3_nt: TGCGCCAGCAGCCAAGCCAGCCCGGGGTTACAAGAGACCCAGTACTTC; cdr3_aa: CASSQASPGLQETQYF
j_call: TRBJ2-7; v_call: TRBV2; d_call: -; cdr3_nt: TGTGCCAGCAGTGATGGCAGATCCTACGAGCAGTACTTC; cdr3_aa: CASSDGRSYEQYF